This TCR beta chain was retrieved from a study of T cells in Graves' hyperthyroidism and ophthalmopathy. The authors deemed Graves' hyperthyroidism stable absent ophthalmopathy progression within 18 months. There were TCR beta CDR3 regions amplified from RNA transcripts. The HTBI primer set served for first-round RT-PCR of the TCR CDR3. TCRdb processed the multiplex PCR reads anew with MiXCR; each CDR3 protein has one entry. The sample includes hundreds of thousands of distinct CDR3 sequences, under 20% of them seen just once. The ends were cut back, 4 bases at V and 6 bases at J, with 10 bases in the middle. The CDR3 loop spans 12 amino acids.

The specimen was blood. The chain has TRBV12-3 or TRBV12-4 and TRBJ2-7; a weak D match, TRBD1 (6 bases). This sequence originates from a woman in her 30s with Graves' hyperthyroidism. For the CDR3, the DNA is TGTGCCAGCAGTTCTAGAGGGGGCGAGCAGTACTTC. Translated, it gives CASSSRGGEQYF.